Detailed here is one T cell receptor (beta chain). Antigen: not known. The source of the sample is a study of cytomegalovirus exposure and HLA in healthy donors. The study, taken as a whole, reports: In an earlier analysis, most TCR beta V segments were productive about 90% or about 30% of the time. Most TCR sequences were rare, but some public TCRs occurred in many donors.

Germline values: CDR1 GTSNPN, CDR2 SVGIG (reference sequence). The CDR3 runs 14 residues. J gave up 6 bases and V 5 bases, and 8 bases lay outside the gene matches. 60 Vbeta and 13 Jbeta primers were used in PCR. The assay was immunoSEQ multiplex PCR, and TCRdb's table has in-frame clones only and misses some. This specimen shows fewer than 130,000 clones; the ten leading clones hold about 0.59%. Sequencing was performed on PBMCs. The sequence came from a man aged 50-59 years in good health and CMV-seronegative. This chain links TRBV30 with TRBJ2-2, with 8 bases matching TRBD2. Here the CDR3 reads CAWRPGGDSGELFF. In DNA, the CDR3 is TGTGCCTGGCGTCCGGGGGGGGATTCCGGGGAGCTGTTTTTT.